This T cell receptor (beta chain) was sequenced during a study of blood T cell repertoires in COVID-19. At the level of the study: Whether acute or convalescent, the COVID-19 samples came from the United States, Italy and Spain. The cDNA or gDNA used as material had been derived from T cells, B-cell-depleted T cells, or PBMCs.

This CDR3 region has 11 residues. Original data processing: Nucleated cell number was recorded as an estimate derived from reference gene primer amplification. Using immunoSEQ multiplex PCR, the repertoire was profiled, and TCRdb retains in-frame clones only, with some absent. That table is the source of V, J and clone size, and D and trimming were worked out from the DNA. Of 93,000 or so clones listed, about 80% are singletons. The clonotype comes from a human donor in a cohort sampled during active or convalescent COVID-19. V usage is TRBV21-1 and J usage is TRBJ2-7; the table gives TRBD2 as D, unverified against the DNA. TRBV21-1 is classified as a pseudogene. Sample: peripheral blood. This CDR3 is CASSKVREQYF. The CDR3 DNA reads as TGTGCCAGCAGCAAAGTTCGGGAGCAGTACTTC.